What follows are 24 T cell receptor beta chains derived from one specimen sequenced in a study of HIV-infected patients and healthy controls (dated by TCRdb to between 2013 and 2015). Libraries came from 5' RACE. Sequencing took place on an Illumina MiSeq. 400 to 650 ng RNA was reverse transcribed with SuperScript III using primers against the alpha and beta constant regions. Separate alpha and beta chain libraries were made by chain-specific third strand synthesis with multiplexing indices. The public reads were run again by TCRdb, first through fastp at Q25 and then through MiXCR, and only productive beta chains were kept. Each entry merges the rows of one CDR3 protein and shows their most common DNA and genes. The sample records 18,000 or so distinct CDR3 sequences, about 12% of which are singletons. Clones ranked in the top ten supply approximately 12% of the sample. Whole blood was used without cell fractionation, so all unsorted peripheral T cells were reflected in the repertoire.

Sequenced: blood. Source of these receptors: an adult in good health.

CDR3 sequence: CASRPGQGWYGEQFF. DNA of the CDR3: TGTGCCAGCAGACCCGGACAGGGTTGGTACGGTGAGCAGTTCTTC. The chain links TRBV28 to TRBJ2-1; 8 positions agree with TRBD1. From germline, CDR1 is MDHEN and CDR2 SYDVKM. Unmatched junction bases numbered 13, after V lost 6 bases and J lost 9 bases. CDR3 length equals 15 residues.

In its sample, this clonotype was seen many times. This chain connects TRBV20-1 to TRBJ2-7; 8 positions agree with TRBD2. The germline gives CDR1 DFQATT, CDR2 SNEGSKA (reference sequence). This CDR3 region has 15 residues. V was clipped by 5 bases and J by 2 bases; unmatched bases: 11. As DNA, the CDR3 is TGCAGTGCTTCTCCGGGAGGGAGTCCCACCTACGAGCAGTACTTC. Protein product: CSASPGGSPTYEQYF.

This clonotype showed up just a few times. V gene TRBV30 combines with J gene TRBJ2-6; D is uncertain. The CDR3 runs 14 residues. V was cut by 5 bases and J by 0 bases, with 8 bases left in between. Germline V gene lookup returns CDR1 GTSNPN and CDR2 SVGIG (reference sequence). Here the CDR3 DNA reads TGTGCCTGGGAGGAGATCTCTGGGGCCAACGTCCTGACTTTC. Its translation: CAWEEISGANVLTF.

This clonotype was counted at least ten times. This sequence joins TRBV12-3 or TRBV12-4 and TRBJ2-3; D is ambiguous. The CDR3 length is 14 residues. The V end was cut by 6 bases, the J end by 0 bases, with 10 bases between. CDR3 sequence (DNA): TGTGCCAGCAGGCCCCTTACTAGCACAGATACGCAGTATTTT. This translates into CASRPLTSTDTQYF.

To note about this clonotype: A junction boundary mismatches the germline segment, possibly from a read error. The chain joins TRBV6-1 to TRBJ2-1, with D maybe TRBD2 (6 bases). Looked up from germline, CDR1 is MNHNS and CDR2 is SASEGT. The CDR3 is 11 residues long. The CDR3 bases are TGTGCCAGCTCAGTAGCGGTTAGGCTAATCTTC. Translating it yields CASSVAVRLIF.

The table lists this clonotype with many counts. The chain has TRBV6-6 and TRBJ1-5; TRBD1 might be the D (5 bases). In germline, CDR1 is MNHNY, CDR2 SVGAGI (reference sequence). The V gene lost 2 bases and the J gene lost 6 bases, with 8 bases spanning the gap. The length of the CDR3 is 13 residues. CDR3 bases: TGTGCCAGCAGTTACGGGGGAAGTCAGCCCCAGCATTTT. Protein sequence: CASSYGGSQPQHF.

This clonotype is labeled as medium-sized. The J gene is TRBJ2-2, the V gene TRBV29-1; TRBD2 might be the D (5 bases). Trimming removed 5 bases at V and 5 bases at J, with 18 bases between. CDR1 SQVTM and CDR2 ANQGSEA come from the germline V gene. This CDR3 has 15 amino acids. The CDR3 nucleotides are TGCAGCGTTAGAACCGGGATAGCCACTACCGGGGAGCTGTTTTTT. This translates into CSVRTGIATTGELFF.

This clonotype is medium-sized. The chain employs TRBV12-3 or TRBV12-4 and TRBJ2-1; TRBD2 aligns across 8 bases. Trimming took 7 bases from V and 6 from J; bases not matched to a gene: 8. This CDR3 has 14 residues. The CDR3, as DNA: TGTGCCAGCATCTGGAGCGGGGGACTCAATGAGCAGTTCTTC. Residues: CASIWSGGLNEQFF.

J is TRBJ2-3 and V is TRBV7-2, with a possible D match to TRBD1 (6 bases). Trimming shortened V by 2 bases and J by 4 bases, and 13 bases separated the two germline ends. Germline CDR1 is SGHTA and CDR2 is FQGNSA. The CDR3 covers 15 residues. CDR3 sequence reads: CASSLSWGRADTQYF. The CDR3 nucleotides are TGTGCCAGCAGCTTATCCTGGGGGCGGGCAGATACGCAGTATTTT. The full variable domain, in which reference TRBV7-2 and TRBJ2-3 provide the parts outside the CDR3, is GAGVSQSPSNKVTEKGKDVELRCDPISGHTALYWYRQSLGQGLEFLIYFQGNSAPDKSGLPSDRFSAERTGGSVSTLTIQRTQQEDSAVYLCASSLSWGRADTQYFGPGTRLTVL.

This clonotype was seen ten or more times. The chain joins TRBV4-3 to TRBJ1-1, with TRBD1 matching over 8 bases. This CDR3 region has 16 residues. Germline assignment: CDR1 LGHNA and CDR2 YSLEER. Losses at the gene ends were 1 base for V and 8 bases for J; bases not matched to a gene: 12. The CDR3 loop is CASSQARTGSGGEAFF. The CDR3 DNA reads as TGCGCCAGCAGCCAAGCCAGGACAGGGTCTGGGGGAGAAGCTTTCTTT.

By frequency in the sample, this clonotype is large (0.1 to 1%). CDR3 DNA sequence: TGTGCCAGCCCGAGGACAGGGACATATACCGGGGAGCTGTTTTTT. Its protein is CASPRTGTYTGELFF. The chain uses TRBV12-3 or TRBV12-4 and TRBJ2-2; 8 bases match TRBD1. V lost 8 bases to trimming and J lost 5 bases; unmatched junction nucleotides: 10. The CDR3 runs to 15 residues.

This clonotype was detected many times. This chain joins TRBV7-2 and TRBJ1-3; D is unresolved. CDR1 is SGHTA, CDR2 FQGNSA, per germline. This CDR3 contains 16 residues. V lost 1 base to trimming and J lost 0 bases, with 10 bases between them. In DNA, the CDR3 is TGTGCCAGCAGCTTAGGGGCGGTTGACTCTGGAAACACCATATATTTT. This sequence encodes CASSLGAVDSGNTIYF.

The rearrangement uses TRBV6-6 and TRBJ2-1, with TRBD2 matching 11 bases. The CDR3 consists of 20 residues. With V trimmed by 4 bases and J by 0 bases, 14 bases remained unmatched. Germline loops: CDR1 MNHNY, CDR2 SVGAGI (reference sequence). The CDR3 sequence: CASSSPIGLAGGPSYNEQFF. DNA for the CDR3: TGTGCCAGCAGTTCCCCTATAGGGCTAGCGGGGGGACCCTCCTACAATGAGCAGTTCTTC.

This clonotype was detected ten times or more. This rearrangement joins TRBV7-9 to TRBJ2-1; TRBD2 agrees at 7 bases. This CDR3 contains 17 residues. CDR1 and CDR2 from the germline V gene are SEHNR and FQNEAQ (reference sequence). The junction had 13 bases not matched to a gene; V was cut back by 5 bases and J by 3 bases. The CDR3 sequence: CASSRNTPAGDYNEQFF. The CDR3 coding sequence is TGTGCCAGCAGCCGAAATACTCCGGCGGGGGACTACAATGAGCAGTTCTTC.

This clonotype was seen ten or more times. The chain combines TRBV20-1 with TRBJ1-1; 11 bases map to TRBD1. This CDR3 comprises 14 residues. CDR1 and CDR2 (germline): DFQATT, SNEGSKA (reference sequence). V trimming: 0 bases; J trimming: 6 bases; junction bases outside the gene matches: 3. CDR3 in amino acids: CSAREGQGAAEAFF. CDR3 nucleotides: TGCAGTGCTAGAGAAGGACAGGGGGCCGCTGAAGCTTTCTTT.

There are many counts of this clonotype. The chain links TRBV7-3 to TRBJ1-1, with 11 nucleotides matching TRBD1. Germline V lookup: CDR1 SGHTA, CDR2 FQGTGA. The V segment lost 2 bases and the J segment 1 base; nucleotides outside the gene matches: 3. CDR3 length equals 16 residues. CDR3 DNA sequence: TGTGCCAGCAGCTTAGGGACAGGGGGGGGGAACACTGAAGCTTTCTTT. Amino acids: CASSLGTGGGNTEAFF.

This clonotype was counted between two and nine times. The gene calls are TRBV19 and TRBJ2-5; D is unclear. V lost 5 bases and J 0 bases, leaving 16 bases between the germline ends. CDR3 length: 16 amino acids. CDR1 is LNHDA and CDR2 is SQIVND in the germline V gene (reference sequence). The CDR3 coding sequence is TGTGCCAGTAGTTCTCCCCTAGGAGAGTACCAAGAGACCCAGTACTTC. Its translation is CASSSPLGEYQETQYF.

By sample share, this clonotype is medium-sized. The CDR3 DNA reads as TGCAGCGTGACGGGACAGTCCACAGATACGCAGTATTTT. Translation gives CSVTGQSTDTQYF. V and J are TRBV29-1 and TRBJ2-3; TRBD1 matches at 7 bases. J gave up 2 bases and V 6 bases, and 5 bases lay outside the gene matches. The germline CDR1 and CDR2 sequences are SQVTM and ANQGSEA. CDR3 size: 13 residues.

There are a few counts of this clonotype. The V call is TRBV4-1, the J call TRBJ2-3; D uncertain. CDR1 is MGHRA, CDR2 YSYEKL, per germline. CDR3 length equals 16 residues. V was trimmed by 1 base and J by 2 bases, leaving 13 bases between them. The CDR3 loop reads CASSQVNLVSTDTQYF. The DNA for the CDR3 is TGCGCCAGCAGCCAAGTGAACCTAGTCTCCACAGATACGCAGTATTTT.

This clonotype has at least ten counts. This sequence joins TRBV30 and TRBJ1-5; TRBD1 matches 8 bases. V trimming: 4 bases; J trimming: 5 bases; junction bases outside the gene matches: 10. CDR3 length: 15 residues. Germline CDR1 and CDR2: GTSNPN and SVGIG (reference sequence). The CDR3 sequence is CAWTIGQGGDQPQHF. CDR3 nucleotide sequence: TGTGCCTGGACTATTGGACAGGGAGGTGATCAGCCCCAGCATTTT.

For this clonotype: This clone may be a read error of a much larger clone one base away. The V call is TRBV3-1, the J call TRBJ1-1; perhaps TRBD1 as D (5 bases). CDR3 size: 16 residues. V was shortened by 0 bases and J by 1 base, with 12 bases between the two germline ends. Germline V gene lookup returns CDR1 LGHDT and CDR2 YNNKEL (reference sequence). CDR3 DNA sequence: TGTGCCAGCAGCCAAGAGGGGGGACGCCCGAACACTGAAGCTTTCTTT. It codes for CASSQEGGRPNTEAFF.

This clonotype was detected ten times or more. The genes are TRBV20-1 and TRBJ1-5; weak D call: TRBD1 (6 bases). The CDR3 contains 14 residues. From germline, CDR1 is DFQATT and CDR2 SNEGSKA (reference sequence). Trimming removed 6 bases from V and 2 bases from J, with 14 bases in between. CDR3 residues: CSAEEGDRNQPQHF. In nucleotides, the CDR3 is TGCAGTGCGGAGGAGGGGGACCGCAATCAGCCCCAGCATTTT.

V is TRBV20-1 and J is TRBJ1-5; 10 positions match TRBD1. Germline V gene sequence: CDR1 DFQATT, CDR2 SNEGSKA (reference sequence). The CDR3 is 14 residues long. J lost 7 bases, V lost 6 bases, and 9 bases had no gene match. The CDR3 loop reads CSAPGTGVYQPQHF. As DNA, the CDR3 is TGCAGTGCCCCGGGGACAGGGGTATACCAGCCCCAGCATTTT.

This clonotype was observed a few times. The chain uses TRBV20-1 and TRBJ1-1; D call uncertain. This CDR3 region has 14 residues. The V gene lost 6 bases and the J gene lost 4 bases, with 18 bases spanning the gap. The V gene's germline CDR1 is DFQATT and CDR2 SNEGSKA (reference sequence). This chain's CDR3 is CSATHSRRGTEAFF. CDR3 nucleotides: TGCAGTGCCACTCATTCACGACGGGGCACTGAAGCTTTCTTT.